Described below is a single TCR beta chain sequence and its context. What it recognizes is unknown. The sample comes from a study of cytomegalovirus exposure and HLA in healthy donors. Points from the study as a whole: A later analysis showed TCR association rates differing by HLA locus, peaking at DRB1 and lowest at HLA-C. TCR beta chain V- and J-gene trimming was linked, in a later analysis, to a missense variant in DCLRE1C. The study reported that TCR beta sequences accurately predicted HLA-A and HLA-B alleles in most subjects. TCR sequences were mostly rare, though some public TCRs occurred in many donors.

CDR1 SNHLY and CDR2 FYNNEI come from the germline V gene. The trim removed 5 bases at V and 1 base at J, leaving 7 bases unmatched. The CDR3 extends over 17 amino acids. It was with 60 Vbeta and 13 Jbeta primers that the PCR ran. TCRdb's copy holds only in-frame clones and misses some; the assay was immunoSEQ multiplex PCR. The sample holds under 150,000 clones, 70% to 80% seen once. Sequenced input: PBMCs. V usage is TRBV2 and J usage is TRBJ1-4, with 10 bases lining up with TRBD1. This TCR was sampled from a woman in her forties or fifties in good health and CMV-seropositive. For the CDR3, the DNA is TGTGCCAGCAGTCTCGGGACAGGGGCGGGAACTAATGAAAAACTGTTTTTT. Translated, it gives CASSLGTGAGTNEKLFF.